This TCR beta chain is drawn from a study of blood T cell repertoires in COVID-19. The wider study: Samples representing acute and convalescent COVID-19 were sourced from the United States, Italy and Spain.

Original analysis: Quantification of nucleated cells was approximated via reference gene primer amplification. Libraries were prepared by immunoSEQ multiplex PCR; TCRdb keeps only in-frame clonotypes and omits some of them. V and J calls and clone size are copied from that table; D and trimming were computed from the DNA. The data hold more than 25,000 clones, with 70% to 90% observed a single time. The TCR sequence derives from a woman in her thirties or forties with active or convalescent COVID-19. The sequencing input was peripheral blood.

The CDR3 region is CASSPDRGNQPQHF. CDR3 sequence (DNA): TGCGCCAGCAGCCCAGACAGGGGTAATCAGCCCCAGCATTTT. The chain has TRBV5-1 and TRBJ1-5; 8 bases align to TRBD1. V dropped 4 bases and J dropped 4; count of bases not matched to a gene: 4. Germline V gene lookup returns CDR1 SGHRS and CDR2 YFSETQ. This CDR3 spans 14 amino acids. Filled out from reference TRBV5-1 and TRBJ1-5, the complete variable domain reads KAGVTQTPRYLIKTRGQQVTLSCSPISGHRSVSWYQQTPGQGLQFLFEYFSETQRNKGNFPGRFSGRQFSNSRSEMNVSTLELGDSALYLCASSPDRGNQPQHFGDGTRLSIL.